Presented here are 16 T cell receptor beta chains from one specimen sequenced in a study of CD8 T cell repertoires and HIV-1 epitope variants. The method was immunoSEQ multiplex PCR; TCRdb's version includes in-frame clones alone and lacks a portion of them. The table records thousands of clones, roughly 69% of them present only once. Their target antigens are unknown. Sequenced material: cultured CD8+ T cells derived from PBMCs. Receptors were obtained from a male donor with HIV.

This sequence joins TRBV2 and TRBJ2-7; D remains ambiguous. CDR1 and CDR2 from the germline V gene are SNHLY and FYNNEI. With 2 bases removed from V and 1 base from J, the gap between germline ends came to 6 bases. The CDR3 consists of 13 residues. This chain's CDR3 is CASSEQPSYEQYF. CDR3 nucleotide sequence: TGTGCCAGCAGTGAACAGCCTTCCTACGAGCAGTACTTC.

The chain has TRBV28 and TRBJ1-1; D call uncertain. CDR3 length equals 12 residues. Germline V gene lookup returns CDR1 MDHEN and CDR2 SYDVKM. The germline V and J ends were trimmed by 7 bases and 4 bases, with 10 bases remaining between them. Written as DNA, the CDR3 is TGTGCCAGCACCCAGTGGGGCACTGAAGCTTTCTTT. It encodes CASTQWGTEAFF. The full variable domain, rest sourced from reference TRBV28 and TRBJ1-1, is DVKVTQSSRYLVKRTGEKVFLECVQDMDHENMFWYRQDPGLGLRLIYFSYDVKMKEKGDIPEGYSVSREKKERFSLILESASTNQTSMYLCASTQWGTEAFFGQGTRLTVV.

V usage is TRBV6-1 and J usage is TRBJ1-1; D remains ambiguous. V dropped 3 bases and J dropped 8 bases, with 10 bases sitting between them. The germline V gene has CDR1 MNHNS and CDR2 SASEGT. The length of the CDR3 is 12 residues. CDR3 sequence: CASSDIEPEAFF. In DNA, the CDR3 is TGTGCCAGCAGTGATATCGAACCCGAAGCTTTCTTT.

CDR3 bases: TGTGCCAGCAGTTTAGACGGAGATAGCAATCAGCCCCAGCATTTT. This gives the protein CASSLDGDSNQPQHF. The chain has TRBV27 and TRBJ1-5, with D unclear. V was pared by 2 bases and J by 0 bases, with 8 bases between. Germline-derived CDR1 and CDR2 are MNHEY and SMNVEV (reference sequence). The CDR3 has 15 amino acids.

The rearrangement joins TRBV19 to TRBJ2-7, with 9 nucleotides matching TRBD2. Germline CDR1 LNHDA, CDR2 SQIVND (reference sequence). The CDR3 covers 16 residues. J was trimmed by 1 base and V by 6 bases; bases with no gene match: 10. Written as DNA, the CDR3 is TGTGCCAGTAGGAAGAGGGGCGGGAGGGGGTCCTACGAGCAGTACTTC. Amino acid sequence: CASRKRGGRGSYEQYF. Together with reference TRBV19 and TRBJ2-7, the CDR3 gives the full variable domain: DGGITQSPKYLFRKEGQNVTLSCEQNLNHDAMYWYRQDPGQGLRLIYYSQIVNDFQKGDIAEGYSVSREKKESFPLTVTSAQKNPTAFYLCASRKRGGRGSYEQYFGPGTRLTVT.

The V call is TRBV27, the J call TRBJ2-2; TRBD1 matches 7 bases. V lost 4 bases and J lost 8; bases outside the gene matches: 19. Germline assignment: CDR1 MNHEY and CDR2 SMNVEV (reference sequence). The CDR3 is made up of 18 amino acids. The CDR3 region is CASSSTTTSTGAVGELFF. The CDR3 DNA reads as TGTGCCAGCAGTTCAACAACAACGAGTACAGGGGCGGTGGGGGAGCTGTTTTTT.

CDR3 sequence reads: CASSHYQGYEQYF. Here the CDR3 DNA reads TGTGCCAGCAGCCATTACCAGGGCTACGAGCAGTACTTC. The genes are TRBV14 and TRBJ2-7, with a weak D call TRBD1 (5 bases). The CDR3 sequence is 13 residues long. CDR1 and CDR2 from the germline V gene are SGHDN and FVKESK. V was cut by 3 bases and J by 3 bases, with 9 bases left in between. Drawing the rest from reference TRBV14 and TRBJ2-7, the complete variable domain is EAGVTQFPSHSVIEKGQTVTLRCDPISGHDNLYWYRRVMGKEIKFLLHFVKESKQDESGMPNNRFLAERTGGTYSTLKVQPAELEDSGVYFCASSHYQGYEQYFGPGTRLTVT.

V usage is TRBV15 and J usage is TRBJ1-5, with 7 bases identical to TRBD1. This CDR3 is built from 19 residues. Germline lookup yields CDR1 LNHNV and CDR2 YYDKDF (reference sequence). V shed 0 bases, J shed 4 bases, and the junction held 15 bases outside the gene matches. CDR3 in DNA: TGTGCCACCAGCAGAGATTTTCCCTCCGGGACAGAGTTAAATCAGCCCCAGCATTTT. Its translation: CATSRDFPSGTELNQPQHF.

This clone was seen only once. V and J are TRBV5-1 and TRBJ2-1; D gene unclear. V was clipped by 0 bases and J by 7 bases, with 8 bases between them. Germline CDR1 and CDR2: SGHRS and YFSETQ. The CDR3 totals 13 residues. The CDR3 region has the DNA TGCGCCAGCAGCTTGGAGCCCAAGAATGAGCAGTTCTTC. Protein: CASSLEPKNEQFF.

The rearrangement links TRBV4-1 to TRBJ1-1; D is ambiguous. The CDR3 has 14 residues. Trimming shortened V by 0 bases and J by 8 bases, and 13 bases separated the two germline ends. Per the germline V gene, CDR1 is MGHRA and CDR2 is YSYEKL. CDR3 amino acids: CASSQEVPSREAFF. The CDR3 coding sequence is TGCGCCAGCAGCCAAGAGGTCCCCTCCCGGGAAGCTTTCTTT.

This clone was detected once. The sample contains more than one DNA sequence encoding this CDR3. The chain carries TRBV9 and TRBJ2-5; D is unclear. V was trimmed by 0 bases and J by 5 bases, leaving 2 bases between them. CDR1 and CDR2 (germline): SGDLS, YYNGEE. CDR3 size: 11 residues. The CDR3 sequence is CASSVEETQYF. CDR3 DNA sequence: TGTGCCAGCAGCGTAGAGGAGACCCAGTACTTC.

The chain uses TRBV11-2 and TRBJ1-1; tentatively, D is TRBD1 (5 bases). Trimming removed 5 bases from V and 7 bases from J, with 20 bases in between. Germline-derived CDR1 and CDR2 are SGHAT and FQNNGV. CDR3 length: 15 amino acids. The CDR3 here is CASSPIPWGSLEAFF. CDR3 DNA: TGTGCCAGCAGCCCCATCCCCTGGGGGAGCCTTGAAGCTTTCTTT.

The V gene is TRBV9, the J gene TRBJ2-3, with 8 bases aligning to TRBD1. The CDR3 runs to 15 residues. Germline V CDR1 and CDR2: SGDLS, YYNGEE. The trim removed 3 bases at V and 0 bases at J, leaving 3 bases unmatched. CDR3 bases: TGTGCCAGCAGCGAATGGACAGGGAGCACAGATACGCAGTATTTT. Encoded protein: CASSEWTGSTDTQYF.

This chain uses TRBV6-4 with TRBJ1-3, with D perhaps matching TRBD1 (5 bases). CDR3 length: 12 amino acids. V lost 10 bases to trimming and J lost 8 bases, with 15 bases between them. Germline CDR1 is MRHNA and CDR2 is SNTAGT. CDR3 sequence: CATAGGRDTIYF. The DNA of the CDR3 is TGTGCCACCGCGGGGGGGAGGGACACCATATATTTT.

The chain's CDR3 is CATMRENTGELFF. The CDR3 nucleotides read TGTGCCACCATGCGGGAGAACACCGGGGAGCTGTTTTTT. The chain carries TRBV6-1 and TRBJ2-2, with D perhaps matching TRBD2 (6 bases). Trimming left V 10 bases short and J 1 base short, with 10 bases between. CDR1 and CDR2 (germline): MNHNS, SASEGT. The CDR3 is made up of 13 amino acids.

This chain uses TRBV21-1 with TRBJ2-7; the table's D call, TRBD2, has no DNA check behind it. TRBV21-1 is an annotated pseudogene. The CDR3 contains 20 residues. The CDR3 coding sequence is TGTGCCAGCAGCAAACACCAAAGGGGACTAGCGGGAGAACTCTTCTACGAGCAGTACTTC. Protein product: CASSKHQRGLAGELFYEQYF.